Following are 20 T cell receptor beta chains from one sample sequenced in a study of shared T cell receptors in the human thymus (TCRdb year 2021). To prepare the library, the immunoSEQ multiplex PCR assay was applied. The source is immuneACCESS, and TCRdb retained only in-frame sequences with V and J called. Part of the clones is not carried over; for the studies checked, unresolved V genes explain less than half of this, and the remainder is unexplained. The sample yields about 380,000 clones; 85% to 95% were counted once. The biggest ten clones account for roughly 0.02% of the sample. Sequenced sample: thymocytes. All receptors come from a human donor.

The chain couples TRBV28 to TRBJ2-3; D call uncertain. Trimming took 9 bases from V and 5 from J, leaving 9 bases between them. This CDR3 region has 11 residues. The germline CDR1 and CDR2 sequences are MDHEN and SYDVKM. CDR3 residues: CARRWLDTQYF. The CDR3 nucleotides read TGTGCCAGACGATGGCTAGATACGCAGTATTTT.

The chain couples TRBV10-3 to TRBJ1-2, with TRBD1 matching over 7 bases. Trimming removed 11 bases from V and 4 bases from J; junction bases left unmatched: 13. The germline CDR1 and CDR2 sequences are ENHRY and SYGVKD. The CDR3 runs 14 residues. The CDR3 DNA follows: TGTGCCGAATCCCGGGACAGTTCTTTCTATGGCTACACCTTC. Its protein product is CAESRDSSFYGYTF.

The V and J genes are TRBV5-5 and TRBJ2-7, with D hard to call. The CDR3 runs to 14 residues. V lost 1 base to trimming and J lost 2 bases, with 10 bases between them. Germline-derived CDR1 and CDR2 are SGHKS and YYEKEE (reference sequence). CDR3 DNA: TGTGCCAGCAGCTTGTGGATTCCGACCTACGAGCAGTACTTC. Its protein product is CASSLWIPTYEQYF.

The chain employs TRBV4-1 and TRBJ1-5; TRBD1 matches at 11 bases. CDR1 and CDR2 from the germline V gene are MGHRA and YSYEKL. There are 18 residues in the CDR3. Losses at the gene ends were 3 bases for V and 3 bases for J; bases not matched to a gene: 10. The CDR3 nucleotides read TGCGCCAGCAGCCACCCAGGCGTGGGACAGGGGGACAATCAGCCCCAGCATTTT. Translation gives CASSHPGVGQGDNQPQHF.

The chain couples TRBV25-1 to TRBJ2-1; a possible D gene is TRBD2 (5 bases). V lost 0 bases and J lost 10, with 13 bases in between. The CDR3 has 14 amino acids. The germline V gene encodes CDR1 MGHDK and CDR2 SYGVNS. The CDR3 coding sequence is TGTGCCAGCAGTGAATATATTCGGGGTACAGAGCAGTTCTTC. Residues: CASSEYIRGTEQFF.

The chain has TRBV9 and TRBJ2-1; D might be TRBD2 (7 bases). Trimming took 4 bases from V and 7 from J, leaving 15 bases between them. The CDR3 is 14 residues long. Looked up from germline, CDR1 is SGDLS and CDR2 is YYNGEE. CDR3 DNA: TGTGCCAGCAGCCCCTATCGGGGGGCAAATGAGCAGTTCTTC. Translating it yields CASSPYRGANEQFF.

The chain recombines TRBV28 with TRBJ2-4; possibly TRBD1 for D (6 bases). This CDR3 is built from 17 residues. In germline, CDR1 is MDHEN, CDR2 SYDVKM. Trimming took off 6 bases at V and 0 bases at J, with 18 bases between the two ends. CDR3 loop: CASSLDSTLKAKNIQYF. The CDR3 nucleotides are TGTGCCAGCAGCTTGGACAGCACCCTTAAAGCCAAAAACATTCAGTACTTC.

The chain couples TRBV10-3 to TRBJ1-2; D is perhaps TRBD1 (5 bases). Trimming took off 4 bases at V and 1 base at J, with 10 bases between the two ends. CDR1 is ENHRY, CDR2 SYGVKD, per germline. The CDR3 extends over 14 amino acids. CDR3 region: CAISGDSVNYGYTF. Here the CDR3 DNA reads TGTGCCATCAGTGGTGACAGCGTTAACTATGGCTACACCTTC.

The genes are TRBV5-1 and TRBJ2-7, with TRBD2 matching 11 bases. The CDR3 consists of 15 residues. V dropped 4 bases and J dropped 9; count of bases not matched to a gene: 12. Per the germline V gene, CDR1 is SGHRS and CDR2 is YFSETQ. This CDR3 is CASSNWLAGGIGQYF. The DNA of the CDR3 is TGCGCCAGCAGCAATTGGCTAGCGGGAGGAATCGGGCAGTACTTC. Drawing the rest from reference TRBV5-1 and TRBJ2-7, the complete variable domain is KAGVTQTPRYLIKTRGQQVTLSCSPISGHRSVSWYQQTPGQGLQFLFEYFSETQRNKGNFPGRFSGRQFSNSRSEMNVSTLELGDSALYLCASSNWLAGGIGQYFGPGTRLTVT.

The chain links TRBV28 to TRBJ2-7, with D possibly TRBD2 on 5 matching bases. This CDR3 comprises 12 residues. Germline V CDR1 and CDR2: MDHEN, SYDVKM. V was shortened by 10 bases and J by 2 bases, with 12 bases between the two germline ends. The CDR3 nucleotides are TGTGCCATCCGAGGGCAACCCTACGAGCAGTACTTC. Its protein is CAIRGQPYEQYF.

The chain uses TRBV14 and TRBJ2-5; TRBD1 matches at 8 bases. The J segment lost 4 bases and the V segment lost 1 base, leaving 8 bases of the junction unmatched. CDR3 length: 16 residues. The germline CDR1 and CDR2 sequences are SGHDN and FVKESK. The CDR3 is CASSQVAGGRSETQYF. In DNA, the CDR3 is TGTGCCAGCAGCCAAGTTGCAGGGGGCAGATCAGAGACCCAGTACTTC.

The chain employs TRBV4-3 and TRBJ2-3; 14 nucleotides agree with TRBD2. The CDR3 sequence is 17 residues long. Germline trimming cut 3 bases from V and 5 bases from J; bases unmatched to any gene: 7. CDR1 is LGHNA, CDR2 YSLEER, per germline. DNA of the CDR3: TGCGCCAGCAGCCAGAGGGGACTAGCGGGAGCGGAAGATACGCAGTATTTT. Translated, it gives CASSQRGLAGAEDTQYF.

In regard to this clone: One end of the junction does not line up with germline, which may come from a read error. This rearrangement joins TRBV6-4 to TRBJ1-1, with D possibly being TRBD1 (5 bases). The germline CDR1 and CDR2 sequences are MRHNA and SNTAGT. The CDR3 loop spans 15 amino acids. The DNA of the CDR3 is TGTGCCAGCAGTGACTCAGGTGGGGGGAACCCTGAAGCTTTTTTT. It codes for CASSDSGGGNPEAFF.

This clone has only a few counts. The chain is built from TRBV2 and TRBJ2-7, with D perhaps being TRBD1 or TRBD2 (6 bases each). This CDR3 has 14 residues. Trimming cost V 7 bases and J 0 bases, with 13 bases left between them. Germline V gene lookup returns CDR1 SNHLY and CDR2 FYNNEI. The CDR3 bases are TGTGCCAGCAAGGCGGGACAACACTCCTACGAGCAGTACTTC. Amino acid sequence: CASKAGQHSYEQYF.

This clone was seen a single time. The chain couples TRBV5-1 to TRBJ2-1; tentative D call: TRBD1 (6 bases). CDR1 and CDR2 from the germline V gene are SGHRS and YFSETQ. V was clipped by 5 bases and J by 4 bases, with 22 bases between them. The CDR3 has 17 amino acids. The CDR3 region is CASSPEVCQGSYNEQFF. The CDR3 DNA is TGCGCCAGCAGTCCGGAGGTCTGTCAGGGGTCATACAATGAGCAGTTCTTC.

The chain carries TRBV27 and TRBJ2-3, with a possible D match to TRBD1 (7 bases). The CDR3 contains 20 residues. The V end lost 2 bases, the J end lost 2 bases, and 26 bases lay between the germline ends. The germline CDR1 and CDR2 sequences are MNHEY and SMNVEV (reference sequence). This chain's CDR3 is CASSLRGGGQKHLPTDTQYF. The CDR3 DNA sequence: TGTGCCAGCAGTTTACGTGGAGGGGGACAGAAGCACTTACCCACAGATACGCAGTATTTT.

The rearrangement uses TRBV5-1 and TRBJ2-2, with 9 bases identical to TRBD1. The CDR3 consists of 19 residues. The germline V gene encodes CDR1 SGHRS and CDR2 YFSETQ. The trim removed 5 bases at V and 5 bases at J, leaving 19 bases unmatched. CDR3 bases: TGCGCCAGCAGAGGAGAACCTACTCCCGGACAGGGGTGGACCGGGGAGCTGTTTTTT. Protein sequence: CASRGEPTPGQGWTGELFF.

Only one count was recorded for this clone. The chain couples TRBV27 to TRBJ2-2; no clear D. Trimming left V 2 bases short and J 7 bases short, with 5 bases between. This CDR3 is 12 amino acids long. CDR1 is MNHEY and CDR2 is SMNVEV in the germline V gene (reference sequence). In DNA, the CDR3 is TGTGCCAGCAGTTTAGACGGCGGGGAGCTGTTTTTT. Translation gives CASSLDGGELFF.

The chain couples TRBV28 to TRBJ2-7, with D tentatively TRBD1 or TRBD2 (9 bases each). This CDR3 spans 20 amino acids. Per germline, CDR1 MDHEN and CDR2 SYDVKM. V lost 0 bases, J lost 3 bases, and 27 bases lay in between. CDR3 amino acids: CASSLCGTGLALAGVYEQYF. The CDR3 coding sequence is TGTGCCAGCAGTTTATGTGGGACAGGGCTTGCCTTAGCGGGAGTCTACGAGCAGTACTTC.

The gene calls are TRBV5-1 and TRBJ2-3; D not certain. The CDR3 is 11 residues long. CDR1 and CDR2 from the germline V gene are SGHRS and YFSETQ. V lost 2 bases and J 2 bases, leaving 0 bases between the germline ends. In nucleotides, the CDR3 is TGCGCCAGCAGCTTCACAGATACGCAGTATTTT. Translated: CASSFTDTQYF.